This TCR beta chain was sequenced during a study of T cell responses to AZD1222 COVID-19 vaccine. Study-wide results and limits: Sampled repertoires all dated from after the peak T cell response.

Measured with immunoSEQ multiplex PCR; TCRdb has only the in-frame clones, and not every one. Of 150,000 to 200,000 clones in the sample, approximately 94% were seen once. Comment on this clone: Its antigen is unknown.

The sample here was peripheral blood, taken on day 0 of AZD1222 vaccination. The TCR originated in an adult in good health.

The CDR3 reads CASSLTLGGGEQFF. CDR3 nucleotides: TGTGCCAGCAGTTTAACTTTGGGGGGCGGTGAGCAGTTCTTC. This sequence joins TRBV27 and TRBJ2-1; D possibly matches TRBD1 or TRBD2 (6 bases each). Germline V lookup: CDR1 MNHEY, CDR2 SMNVEV (reference sequence). The CDR3 contains 14 residues. Trimming left V 2 bases short and J 9 bases short, with 14 bases between.